What follows are 19 T cell receptor beta chains derived from one specimen sequenced in a study of T-cell memory formation after mild COVID-19. TCRdb called the 5' RACE reads again in MiXCR, with one record for every CDR3 protein. This table holds around 420,000 distinct CDR3 sequences, 20% to 25% found once. The sample was PBMCs or a T cell subset sorted from them (not recorded which). Receptors were obtained from an adult woman who had mild COVID-19 (a few samples of this study predate the infection). Cell type and time point are not known.

This clonotype turned up a few times. The V call is TRBV4-2, the J call TRBJ2-3; 7 bases match TRBD1. The V gene's germline CDR1 is LGHNA and CDR2 YNFKEQ. The J segment lost 5 bases and the V segment lost 5 bases, leaving 7 bases of the junction unmatched. The CDR3 sequence is 14 residues long. The CDR3 DNA sequence: TGTGCCAGCAGCGAGGACAGGTCCCGAGATACGCAGTATTTT. It is translated as CASSEDRSRDTQYF.

This clonotype has more than one count but fewer than ten. This chain joins TRBV7-2 and TRBJ1-2; D unresolved. The CDR3 spans 14 residues. The ends were cut back, 3 bases at V and 4 bases at J, with 12 bases in the middle. The germline CDR1 and CDR2 sequences are SGHTA and FQGNSA. CDR3 loop: CASSFDKVSYGYTF. The CDR3 DNA sequence: TGTGCCAGCAGCTTTGACAAAGTCAGCTATGGCTACACCTTC.

The rearrangement joins TRBV6-2 or TRBV6-3 to TRBJ1-1; D not certain. CDR3 length equals 13 residues. V lost 2 bases, J lost 6 bases, and 10 bases lay in between. Germline lookup yields CDR1 MNHEY and CDR2 SVGEGT. The CDR3 DNA reads as TGTGCCAGCAGTTACATGGCAGGAGCTGAAGCTTTCTTT. Translation gives CASSYMAGAEAFF.

In its sample, this clonotype was seen a few times. The V gene is TRBV5-1, the J gene TRBJ2-1, with TRBD2 as a possible D gene (5 bases). The V and J ends lost 0 bases and 7 bases respectively, with 14 bases between them. The CDR3 extends over 15 amino acids. From germline, CDR1 is SGHRS and CDR2 YFSETQ. Here the CDR3 reads CASSLDGPGLNEQFF. The CDR3 DNA sequence: TGCGCCAGCAGCTTGGACGGCCCTGGACTGAATGAGCAGTTCTTC.

The chain has TRBV3-1 and TRBJ2-1, with a tentative D call TRBD1 (5 bases). The CDR3 runs 15 residues. The V and J ends lost 0 bases and 2 bases respectively, with 8 bases between them. Germline V gene data show CDR1 as LGHDT and CDR2 as YNNKEL (reference sequence). The CDR3 nucleotides are TGTGCCAGCAGCCAAGAAAGGGGAACCTACAATGAGCAGTTCTTC. Translated, it gives CASSQERGTYNEQFF.

The rearrangement links TRBV12-3 or TRBV12-4 to TRBJ1-3, with D possibly TRBD1 on 5 matching bases. CDR3 size: 14 residues. The V end lost 3 bases, the J end lost 0 bases, and 6 bases lay between the germline ends. This CDR3 is CASSFDSSGNTIYF. CDR3 coding DNA: TGTGCCAGCAGTTTCGACAGCTCTGGAAACACCATATATTTT.

The chain recombines TRBV20-1 with TRBJ2-3, with 12 positions matching TRBD2. Germline values: CDR1 DFQATT, CDR2 SNEGSKA (reference sequence). The CDR3 spans 17 residues. Germline trimming cut 6 bases from V and 4 bases from J; bases unmatched to any gene: 14. The CDR3 sequence is CSAPIPLAGGPADTQYF. In DNA, the CDR3 is TGCAGTGCGCCAATACCACTAGCGGGGGGACCTGCAGATACGCAGTATTTT.

V is TRBV29-1 and J is TRBJ2-5; no firm D call. The CDR3 runs to 14 residues. V dropped 0 bases and J dropped 1 base, with 9 bases sitting between them. Germline V gives CDR1 SQVTM, CDR2 ANQGSEA. The CDR3 bases are TGCAGCGTTGAAGAGGCTGGGGTCCAAGAGACCCAGTACTTC. Protein: CSVEEAGVQETQYF.

A few counts support this clonotype. The chain employs TRBV4-2 and TRBJ2-1, with TRBD2 matching 14 bases. The germline V gene encodes CDR1 LGHNA and CDR2 YNFKEQ. The length of the CDR3 is 18 residues. Trimming removed 5 bases from V and 0 bases from J; junction bases left unmatched: 6. CDR3 residues: CASSFPGTSGSSYNEQFF. The CDR3 DNA reads as TGTGCCAGCAGCTTCCCCGGGACTAGCGGGAGCTCCTACAATGAGCAGTTCTTC.

V gene TRBV7-2 combines with J gene TRBJ2-7; D possibly corresponds to TRBD2 (5 bases). Germline-derived CDR1 and CDR2 are SGHTA and FQGNSA. Trimming removed 5 bases at V and 2 bases at J, with 10 bases between. The CDR3 length is 13 residues. For the CDR3, the DNA is TGTGCCAGCAGCCAGAGCGGTACCTACGAGCAGTACTTC. Residues: CASSQSGTYEQYF.

This chain joins TRBV3-1 and TRBJ2-5, with 11 bases lining up with TRBD1. With 1 base clipped from V and 5 bases from J, the junction kept 9 bases outside the gene matches. The germline V gene has CDR1 LGHDT and CDR2 YNNKEL (reference sequence). CDR3 length: 17 residues. The CDR3 coding sequence is TGTGCCAGCAGCCAAGGAAACTCCGGGACAGGGGGGGAGACCCAGTACTTC. It encodes CASSQGNSGTGGETQYF.

This clonotype occurred a few times. The chain carries TRBV9 and TRBJ2-3; D is ambiguous. V lost 0 bases to trimming and J lost 2 bases, with 7 bases between them. CDR1 is SGDLS and CDR2 is YYNGEE in the germline V gene. CDR3 length: 14 residues. CDR3 region: CASSVDYVTDTQYF. In DNA, the CDR3 is TGTGCCAGCAGCGTAGACTATGTCACAGATACGCAGTATTTT. The full variable domain, rest sourced from reference TRBV9 and TRBJ2-3, is DSGVTQTPKHLITATGQRVTLRCSPRSGDLSVYWYQQSLDQGLQFLIQYYNGEERAKGNILERFSAQQFPDLHSELNLSSLELGDSALYFCASSVDYVTDTQYFGPGTRLTVL.

This clonotype was observed a handful of times. The V call is TRBV15, the J call TRBJ2-3; D perhaps matches TRBD2 (6 bases). The germline V gene has CDR1 LNHNV and CDR2 YYDKDF (reference sequence). The V gene lost 1 base and the J gene lost 2 bases, with 13 bases spanning the gap. The CDR3 runs 16 residues. The CDR3 protein is CATSRGLVPPTDTQYF. CDR3 bases: TGTGCCACCAGCAGAGGACTAGTTCCCCCCACAGATACGCAGTATTTT. Filled out from reference TRBV15 and TRBJ2-3, the complete variable domain reads DAMVIQNPRYQVTQFGKPVTLSCSQTLNHNVMYWYQQKSSQAPKLLFHYYDKDFNNEADTPDNFQSRRPNTSFCFLDIRSPGLGDTAMYLCATSRGLVPPTDTQYFGPGTRLTVL.

This clonotype came up a few times. V usage is TRBV11-2 and J usage is TRBJ2-7; the match to TRBD2 covers 8 bases. V lost 5 bases to trimming and J lost 3 bases; unmatched junction nucleotides: 6. Germline V gene data show CDR1 as SGHAT and CDR2 as FQNNGV. This CDR3 region has 14 residues. In DNA form, the CDR3 reads TGTGCCAGCAGCCACGGGACTAGGGTCTACGAGCAGTACTTC. It specifies CASSHGTRVYEQYF.

V usage is TRBV5-1 and J usage is TRBJ2-1; 10 positions match TRBD2. Germline CDR1 is SGHRS and CDR2 is YFSETQ. Losses at the gene ends were 6 bases for V and 8 bases for J; bases not matched to a gene: 11. This CDR3 is 15 amino acids long. The CDR3 reads CASTKIAGGVDEQFF. The CDR3 nucleotides read TGCGCCAGCACCAAAATAGCGGGAGGAGTCGATGAGCAGTTCTTC.

CDR3 coding DNA: TGTGCCATCACCGCCCTATTGCGGACGGGCTACACCTTC. Residues: CAITALLRTGYTF. The chain carries TRBV10-3 and TRBJ1-2; D unclear. V was clipped by 7 bases and J by 8 bases, with 17 bases between them. This CDR3 has 13 residues. Germline V gives CDR1 ENHRY, CDR2 SYGVKD.

This clonotype has a handful of counts. The chain carries TRBV5-1 and TRBJ1-1, with D maybe TRBD1 (6 bases). The length of the CDR3 is 14 residues. Germline V CDR1 and CDR2: SGHRS, YFSETQ. Trimming took off 4 bases at V and 4 bases at J, with 14 bases between the two ends. The CDR3 spells CASSPNLGGTEAFF. For the CDR3, the DNA is TGCGCCAGCAGCCCCAATCTAGGGGGCACTGAAGCTTTCTTT.

This clonotype was observed a handful of times. The chain is built from TRBV7-8 and TRBJ2-1; 12 bases match TRBD2. Looked up from germline, CDR1 is SGHVS and CDR2 is FQNEAQ. This CDR3 is 16 amino acids long. V lost 4 bases, J lost 7 bases, and 8 bases stayed unmatched. The CDR3 DNA reads as TGTGCCAGCAGCTCCGTTCTAGCGGGGGGGCAGAATGAGCAGTTCTTC. It is translated as CASSSVLAGGQNEQFF. Complete variable domain (other parts from reference TRBV7-8 and TRBJ2-1): GAGVSQSPRYKVAKRGQDVALRCDPISGHVSLFWYQQALGQGPEFLTYFQNEAQLDKSGLPSDRFFAERPEGSVSTLKIQRTQQEDSAVYLCASSSVLAGGQNEQFFGPGTRLTVL.

V usage is TRBV20-1 and J usage is TRBJ2-7; 7 bases map to TRBD1. The CDR3 is made up of 12 amino acids. Losses at the gene ends were 4 bases for V and 5 bases for J; bases not matched to a gene: 5. Germline loops: CDR1 DFQATT, CDR2 SNEGSKA (reference sequence). The CDR3 region is CSAMGQSDEQYF. CDR3 DNA: TGCAGTGCTATGGGACAGAGCGACGAGCAGTACTTC.